The 32 T cell receptor beta chains in this list originate from one sample, sequenced in a study of T cell repertoires in cytomegalovirus infection. TCRdb called the reads again in MiXCR, with one record for every CDR3 protein. This sample carries some 680,000 distinct CDR3 sequences, about 40% of them seen once, and the ten largest clones take roughly 2.9%. The sequenced sample consisted of PBMCs. Receptor source: a human donor in good health (CMV status not recorded). Some clones in this sample may be carry-over from other donors' samples.

This clonotype was observed a handful of times. This chain links TRBV4-2 with TRBJ2-5, with D tentatively TRBD1 or TRBD2 (5 bases each). The germline V gene has CDR1 LGHNA and CDR2 YNFKEQ. This CDR3 has 13 residues. V was pared by 0 bases and J by 3 bases, with 5 bases between. DNA for the CDR3: TGTGCCAGCAGCCAAGAGGGGGAAGAGACCCAGTACTTC. Encoded protein: CASSQEGEETQYF.

Remarks on this clonotype: A much larger clone differs from this one at a single base, so this may be a read error. The chain recombines TRBV7-2 with TRBJ2-1; TRBD2 matches 7 bases. The CDR3 spans 17 residues. Per the germline V gene, CDR1 is SGHTA and CDR2 is FQGNSA. CDR3 sequence reads: CASSLGSFRDYRAEQLF. CDR3 DNA sequence: TGTGCCAGCAGCTTAGGGTCGTTCCGGGACTATCGAGCTGAGCAGTTATTC.

This clonotype has more than one count but fewer than ten. The chain is built from TRBV27 and TRBJ1-1, with D perhaps TRBD1 (6 bases). Looked up from germline, CDR1 is MNHEY and CDR2 is SMNVEV (reference sequence). V shed 7 bases and J shed 4 bases, with 10 bases lying between them. The CDR3 length is 12 residues. CDR3 bases: TGTGCCAGCATGGGGGGCAGCACTGAAGCTTTCTTT. Translating it yields CASMGGSTEAFF.

The chain couples TRBV28 to TRBJ1-1; 8 positions agree with TRBD1. Looked up from germline, CDR1 is MDHEN and CDR2 is SYDVKM. Trimming at V came to 4 bases and at J to 8 bases, leaving 9 bases not matched to a gene. The CDR3 runs 14 residues. CDR3 nucleotide sequence: TGTGCCAGCAGTTCCGGACAGGGTCGGTACGAAGCTTTCTTT. Its translation is CASSSGQGRYEAFF.

Only a few counts were recorded for this clonotype. V is TRBV6-5 and J is TRBJ1-3, with a possible D match to TRBD1 (6 bases). Trimming shortened V by 0 bases and J by 4 bases, and 13 bases separated the two germline ends. Germline V lookup: CDR1 MNHEY, CDR2 SVGAGI. There are 16 residues in the CDR3. The CDR3 spells CASSYSWGAAGNTIYF. CDR3 nucleotides: TGTGCCAGCAGTTACTCATGGGGGGCCGCGGGAAACACCATATATTTT.

The gene calls are TRBV19 and TRBJ1-5, with D perhaps TRBD1 (5 bases). This CDR3 has 17 residues. Germline CDR1 reads LNHDA; CDR2 reads SQIVND (reference sequence). Trimming took off 4 bases at V and 2 bases at J, with 18 bases between the two ends. The CDR3 bases are TGTGCCAGTAGTACTGAACCCAGGGCGGTAGGCAATCAGCCCCAGCATTTT. Encoded protein: CASSTEPRAVGNQPQHF.

This clonotype was seen repeatedly, ten times or more. The genes are TRBV7-9 and TRBJ2-7, with TRBD2 identical over 10 bases. The trim removed 7 bases at V and 5 bases at J, leaving 5 bases unmatched. The CDR3 is made up of 13 amino acids. Germline CDR1 reads SEHNR; CDR2 reads FQNEAQ (reference sequence). The CDR3 sequence: CASTPSGSHEQYF. CDR3 bases: TGTGCCAGCACTCCTAGCGGGAGCCACGAGCAGTACTTC.

This chain joins TRBV5-1 and TRBJ2-1; TRBD2 aligns across 11 bases. The CDR3 covers 17 residues. Germline assignment: CDR1 SGHRS and CDR2 YFSETQ. The ends lost 3 bases at V and 3 bases at J; junction bases unmatched: 8. The CDR3 DNA is TGCGCCAGCAGCTCCCGAACTAGCGGGAGCTACTACAATGAGCAGTTCTTC. Translation: CASSSRTSGSYYNEQFF. The full variable domain, rest sourced from reference TRBV5-1 and TRBJ2-1, is KAGVTQTPRYLIKTRGQQVTLSCSPISGHRSVSWYQQTPGQGLQFLFEYFSETQRNKGNFPGRFSGRQFSNSRSEMNVSTLELGDSALYLCASSSRTSGSYYNEQFFGPGTRLTVL.

The rearrangement links TRBV29-1 to TRBJ2-2, with D perhaps matching TRBD1 (6 bases). Trimming removed 4 bases from V and 8 bases from J, with 20 bases in between. CDR3 length: 15 amino acids. Germline CDR1 and CDR2: SQVTM and ANQGSEA. The CDR3 DNA sequence: TGCAGCGTTGGCCCCGGGCAGGGGAAGACAGGGGAGCTGTTTTTT. As protein: CSVGPGQGKTGELFF.

This chain links TRBV3-1 with TRBJ1-3; D ambiguous. Germline V gives CDR1 LGHDT, CDR2 YNNKEL (reference sequence). Trimming removed 0 bases at V and 3 bases at J, with 9 bases between. This CDR3 has 15 residues. The CDR3 nucleotides are TGTGCCAGCAGCCAAGATCGAGCGGGTGGAAACACCATATATTTT. Amino acid sequence: CASSQDRAGGNTIYF. Combining the CDR3 with reference TRBV3-1 and TRBJ1-3 gives the whole variable domain DTAVSQTPKYLVTQMGNDKSIKCEQNLGHDTMYWYKQDSKKFLKIMFSYNNKELIINETVPNRFSPKSPDKAHLNLHINSLELGDSAVYFCASSQDRAGGNTIYFGEGSWLTVV.

A few counts support this clonotype. This chain links TRBV19 with TRBJ2-4; the match to TRBD2 covers 8 bases. The CDR3 is made up of 16 amino acids. Trimming cost V 5 bases and J 1 base; bases outside gene matches: 7. Germline-derived CDR1 and CDR2 are LNHDA and SQIVND (reference sequence). CDR3 sequence: CASSVSGGVAKNIQYF. For the CDR3, the DNA is TGTGCCAGTAGTGTCAGCGGGGGAGTCGCCAAAAACATTCAGTACTTC.

This chain connects TRBV19 to TRBJ2-2, with 8 bases aligning to TRBD2. The CDR3 consists of 18 residues. From germline, CDR1 is LNHDA and CDR2 SQIVND (reference sequence). The V and J ends lost 5 bases and 3 bases, in that order; junction bases with no gene match: 14. For the CDR3, the DNA is TGTGCCAGTAGTCATAAAGCGGGAGAATTTGTGGACACCGGGGAGCTGTTTTTT. Translation: CASSHKAGEFVDTGELFF.

About this clonotype: The junction shows a germline mismatch at one end, possibly a read error. This chain links TRBV7-7 with TRBJ2-3; D is unresolved. The CDR3 is 13 residues long. Germline CDR1 is SSHAT and CDR2 is FNYEAQ (reference sequence). CDR3 DNA: TGTGCTAGCAGCCCAAATTCGTTGGGTACGCAGTATTTT. Translating gives CASSPNSLGTQYF.

This clonotype was detected once. This chain links TRBV28 with TRBJ1-2; 8 nucleotides line up with TRBD1. Trimming removed 4 bases from V and 7 bases from J; junction bases left unmatched: 8. The CDR3 consists of 14 residues. CDR1 MDHEN and CDR2 SYDVKM come from the germline V gene. The CDR3: CASSSMDRDRGYTF. The CDR3 coding sequence is TGTGCCAGCAGTTCGATGGACAGGGACCGTGGCTACACCTTC.

The rearrangement links TRBV25-1 to TRBJ1-2, with D uncertain. The V gene's germline CDR1 is MGHDK and CDR2 SYGVNS. V was trimmed by 1 base and J by 4 bases, leaving 7 bases between them. The CDR3 runs 13 residues. The CDR3 region is CASSEFGPYGYTF. The CDR3 nucleotides read TGTGCCAGCAGTGAATTCGGGCCCTATGGCTACACCTTC.

The CDR3 DNA is TGTGCCAGCACAACACACAGGGGGACCGCAGAACATGGGTCGTACGAGCAGTACTTC. This gives the protein CASTTHRGTAEHGSYEQYF. The chain joins TRBV12-3 or TRBV12-4 to TRBJ2-7; 8 nucleotides align to TRBD1. V lost 7 bases and J lost 4; bases outside the gene matches: 24. This CDR3 has 19 amino acids.

The chain is built from TRBV5-8 and TRBJ2-1, with 12 bases lining up with TRBD2. This CDR3 is 19 amino acids long. J lost 1 base, V lost 0 bases, and 8 bases had no gene match. Germline lookup yields CDR1 SGHTS and CDR2 YDEGEE. The CDR3 region has the DNA TGTGCCAGCAGCTTGGCCGGGCTAGCGGGAGGGTTTTCCTACAATGAGCAGTTCTTC. Protein product: CASSLAGLAGGFSYNEQFF. Together with reference TRBV5-8 and TRBJ2-1, the CDR3 gives the full variable domain: EAGVTQSPTHLIKTRGQQATLRCSPISGHTSVYWYQQALGLGLQFLLWYDEGEERNRGNFPPRFSGRQFPNYSSELNVNALELEDSALYLCASSLAGLAGGFSYNEQFFGPGTRLTVL.

This clonotype was counted a few times. The chain uses TRBV4-1 and TRBJ2-1, with D perhaps TRBD1 or TRBD2 (5 bases each). Looked up from germline, CDR1 is MGHRA and CDR2 is YSYEKL. V lost 0 bases and J lost 2, with 11 bases in between. The CDR3 consists of 16 residues. CDR3 sequence reads: CASSQEPGPTYNEQFF. The DNA for the CDR3 is TGCGCCAGCAGCCAAGAGCCGGGACCTACCTACAATGAGCAGTTCTTC.

This clonotype was seen repeatedly, ten times or more. This rearrangement joins TRBV7-2 to TRBJ2-7; no firm D call. This CDR3 comprises 12 residues. Trimming removed 2 bases from V and 2 bases from J, with 4 bases in between. In germline, CDR1 is SGHTA, CDR2 FQGNSA. The CDR3 sequence: CASSLSPYEQYF. CDR3 nucleotide sequence: TGTGCCAGCAGCTTATCCCCCTACGAGCAGTACTTC.

The rearrangement uses TRBV19 and TRBJ2-6, with D possibly matching TRBD1 (5 bases). CDR1 and CDR2 (germline): LNHDA, SQIVND (reference sequence). The germline V and J ends were trimmed by 3 bases and 2 bases, with 5 bases remaining between them. This CDR3 is built from 14 residues. The CDR3, as DNA: TGTGCCAGTAGTATCAGGGCTGGGGCCAACGTCCTGACTTTC. This encodes CASSIRAGANVLTF. Complete variable domain (other parts from reference TRBV19 and TRBJ2-6): DGGITQSPKYLFRKEGQNVTLSCEQNLNHDAMYWYRQDPGQGLRLIYYSQIVNDFQKGDIAEGYSVSREKKESFPLTVTSAQKNPTAFYLCASSIRAGANVLTFGAGSRLTVL.

This clonotype was observed at least ten times. The chain links TRBV7-8 to TRBJ2-3; 9 positions agree with TRBD2. CDR3 length: 15 amino acids. V lost 5 bases, J lost 4 bases, and 7 bases stayed unmatched. Germline V gives CDR1 SGHVS, CDR2 FQNEAQ. The CDR3 protein is CASSLSGLAADTQYF. In DNA, the CDR3 is TGTGCCAGCAGCCTCTCGGGACTAGCAGCAGATACGCAGTATTTT.

This sequence joins TRBV7-4 and TRBJ2-1, with 8 bases fitting TRBD2. In germline, CDR1 is SGHVT, CDR2 SQSDAQ. V trimming: 3 bases; J trimming: 2 bases; junction bases outside the gene matches: 3. The CDR3 length is 15 residues. CDR3 residues: CASSFMREAYNEQFF. In DNA form, the CDR3 reads TGTGCCAGCAGCTTTATGCGGGAGGCCTACAATGAGCAGTTCTTC.

The gene calls are TRBV5-6 and TRBJ1-1; D gene uncertain. The V end lost 4 bases, the J end lost 1 base, and 14 bases lay between the germline ends. Germline-derived CDR1 and CDR2 are SGHDT and YYEEEE. The CDR3 runs to 15 residues. In nucleotides, the CDR3 is TGTGCCAGCAGCCCCCTGGCTCTACCGAACACTGAAGCTTTCTTT. Encoded protein: CASSPLALPNTEAFF.

The V gene is TRBV28, the J gene TRBJ2-1, with D possibly called TRBD1 or TRBD2 (5 bases each). Trimming stripped 4 bases from V and 11 bases from J, with 24 bases between. Per the germline V gene, CDR1 is MDHEN and CDR2 is SYDVKM. The CDR3 is 16 residues long. The CDR3 here is CASSSPGLGENSKQFF. For the CDR3, the DNA is TGTGCCAGCAGTTCCCCAGGCCTAGGGGAGAATTCGAAGCAGTTCTTC. The full variable domain, its missing parts supplied by reference TRBV28 and TRBJ2-1, is DVKVTQSSRYLVKRTGEKVFLECVQDMDHENMFWYRQDPGLGLRLIYFSYDVKMKEKGDIPEGYSVSREKKERFSLILESASTNQTSMYLCASSSPGLGENSKQFFGPGTRLTVL.

This clonotype occurred a few times. The chain recombines TRBV28 with TRBJ2-1; tentative D call: TRBD2 (5 bases). CDR3 length: 15 amino acids. The V and J ends lost 8 bases and 7 bases respectively, with 21 bases between them. CDR1 and CDR2 (germline): MDHEN, SYDVKM. The chain's CDR3 is CASAPREQMHNEQFF. The CDR3, as DNA: TGTGCCAGCGCACCTCGGGAACAGATGCATAATGAGCAGTTCTTC.

The V gene is TRBV6-8, the J gene TRBJ1-1, with unresolved D. The CDR3 consists of 12 residues. Deletions cut 0 bases from V and 11 bases from J, with 10 bases between. Per the germline V gene, CDR1 is MNHGY and CDR2 is SAAAGT. The CDR3 sequence is CASSYSPGKAFF. The CDR3 coding sequence is TGTGCCAGCAGTTACTCGCCAGGAAAGGCTTTCTTT.

This clonotype was picked up a small number of times. The chain recombines TRBV6-6 with TRBJ2-7, with 7 bases identical to TRBD1. The junction had 6 bases not matched to a gene; V was cut back by 7 bases and J by 3 bases. The CDR3 consists of 13 residues. Germline assignment: CDR1 MNHNY and CDR2 SVGAGI (reference sequence). The CDR3 DNA sequence: TGTGCCAGCACCGGGACAGCCAACTACGAGCAGTACTTC. Amino acid sequence: CASTGTANYEQYF.

This clonotype appeared a few times. The chain couples TRBV7-9 to TRBJ1-1; 7 bases align to TRBD1. V was pared by 3 bases and J by 3 bases, with 7 bases of the junction left unmatched. Germline lookup yields CDR1 SEHNR and CDR2 FQNEAQ (reference sequence). The CDR3 totals 15 residues. The CDR3 reads CASSLNRDRHTEAFF. In DNA form, the CDR3 reads TGTGCCAGCAGCTTGAACCGGGACAGACACACTGAAGCTTTCTTT.

This clonotype was seen a handful of times. Here the CDR3 reads CASSPRTSGGAGSYEQYF. The CDR3 nucleotides are TGTGCCAGCTCACCTAGGACTAGCGGGGGGGCCGGATCATACGAGCAGTACTTC. The chain is built from TRBV18 and TRBJ2-7, with 15 bases that match TRBD2. The J segment lost 4 bases and the V segment lost 3 bases, leaving 10 bases of the junction unmatched. In germline, CDR1 is KGHSH, CDR2 LQKENI. This CDR3 region has 18 residues.

In this sample, this clonotype turned up a few times. The chain has TRBV12-5 and TRBJ2-2; no firm D call. With 2 bases removed from V and 4 bases from J, the gap between germline ends came to 5 bases. The CDR3 extends over 13 amino acids. Looked up from germline, CDR1 is LGHNT and CDR2 is FRNRAP. The CDR3: CASGLRSTGELFF. The CDR3, as DNA: TGTGCTAGTGGTTTGAGATCCACCGGGGAGCTGTTTTTT.

CDR3 residues: CASKLADYEQYF. The CDR3 region has the DNA TGTGCCAGCAAACTAGCGGATTACGAGCAGTACTTC. The chain couples TRBV28 to TRBJ2-7; TRBD2 agrees at 8 bases. The CDR3 is 12 amino acids. Germline CDR1 and CDR2: MDHEN and SYDVKM. Losses at the gene ends were 7 bases for V and 4 bases for J; bases not matched to a gene: 3.

This chain connects TRBV6-5 to TRBJ2-4; 11 bases map to TRBD1. The CDR3 spans 15 residues. Germline CDR1 is MNHEY and CDR2 is SVGAGI. Germline trimming cut 6 bases from V and 1 base from J; bases unmatched to any gene: 2. As DNA, the CDR3 is TGTGCCAGCAGCGGACAGGGGGCGGCCAAAAACATTCAGTACTTC. It translates to CASSGQGAAKNIQYF.